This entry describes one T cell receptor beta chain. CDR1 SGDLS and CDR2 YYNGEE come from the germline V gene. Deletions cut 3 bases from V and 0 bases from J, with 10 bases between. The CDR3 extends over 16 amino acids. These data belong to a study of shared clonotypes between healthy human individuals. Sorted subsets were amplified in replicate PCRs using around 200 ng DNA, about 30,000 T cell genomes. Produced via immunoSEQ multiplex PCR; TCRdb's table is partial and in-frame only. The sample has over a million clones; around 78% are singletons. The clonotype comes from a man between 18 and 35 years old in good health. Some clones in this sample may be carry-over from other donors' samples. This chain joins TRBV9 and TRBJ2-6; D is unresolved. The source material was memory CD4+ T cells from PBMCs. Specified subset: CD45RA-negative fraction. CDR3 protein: CASSALHYSGANVLTF. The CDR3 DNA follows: TGTGCCAGCAGCGCTCTTCACTACTCTGGGGCCAACGTCCTGACTTTC.